The clone carrying this T cell receptor beta chain turned up a few times. TCRdb's copy holds only in-frame clones and misses some; the assay was immunoSEQ multiplex PCR. The repertoire consists of around 150,000 clones, with under 95% occurring once and the leading ten covering roughly 19%. The data were obtained in a study of blood T cell repertoires in COVID-19. The TCR sequence derives from a man aged 55 to 69 with active or convalescent COVID-19. Sequenced input: peripheral blood.

CDR3 coding DNA: TGCGCCAGCAGTGGTGACAGCTATGGCTACACCTTC. Its translation: CASSGDSYGYTF. V and J are TRBV10-1 and TRBJ1-2; TRBD1 might be the D (5 bases). Trimming removed 4 bases at V and 4 bases at J, with 7 bases between. From germline, CDR1 is WNHNN and CDR2 SYGVQD (reference sequence). CDR3 length: 12 residues.